The 26 T cell receptor beta chains in this list originate from one sample, sequenced in a study of T cells in Graves' hyperthyroidism and ophthalmopathy. There were TCR beta CDR3 regions amplified from RNA transcripts. The HTBI set primed first-round TCR CDR3 RT-PCR. TCRdb itself ran the multiplex PCR reads through MiXCR, one entry per CDR3 protein. Among about 540,000 distinct CDR3 sequences listed, 40% to 55% were seen once. The sequencing input was peripheral blood or thyroid tissue (not recorded which). The receptors were sampled from a woman between 18 and 29 years old with Graves' hyperthyroidism.

The chain couples TRBV19 to TRBJ1-3; D is possibly TRBD1 (5 bases). CDR1 LNHDA and CDR2 SQIVND come from the germline V gene (reference sequence). Trimming stripped 5 bases from V and 7 bases from J, with 18 bases between. CDR3 size: 15 residues. CDR3 in DNA: TGTGCCAGTAGTTCCGGGGGACCGCCCGGCAACACCATATATTTT. This translates into CASSSGGPPGNTIYF.

As to this clonotype: This clone may be a read error of a much larger clone one base away. V is TRBV7-2 and J is TRBJ1-6, with 10 nucleotides matching TRBD1. The length of the CDR3 is 15 residues. Unmatched junction bases numbered 10, after V lost 3 bases and J lost 14 bases. Germline values: CDR1 SGHTA, CDR2 FQGNSA. Written as DNA, the CDR3 is TGTGCCAGCAGCTTGATGGGACAGGGGCTTGGAGCCCTCCACTTT. Its translation is CASSLMGQGLGALHF.

Notes on this clonotype: A read error may be the cause here, since a much bigger clone is one base away. V gene TRBV20-1 combines with J gene TRBJ2-5; the D gene is possibly TRBD2 (6 bases). In germline, CDR1 is DFQATT, CDR2 SNEGSKA (reference sequence). There are 13 residues in the CDR3. CDR3 bases: TGCAGTGCTAGAGTGGACTACCAAGAGACCCAGTGCTTC. This translates into CSARVDYQETQCF.

This clonotype was seen a handful of times. The chain links TRBV19 to TRBJ1-1; D ambiguous. The ends were cut back, 3 bases at V and 3 bases at J, with 8 bases in the middle. CDR3 size: 13 residues. Germline V gene sequence: CDR1 LNHDA, CDR2 SQIVND (reference sequence). CDR3 sequence (DNA): TGTGCCAGTAGTATTTACAGTTACACTGAAGCTTTCTTT. As protein: CASSIYSYTEAFF.

This clonotype was counted between two and nine times. The V gene is TRBV20-1, the J gene TRBJ2-7; D gene unclear. The CDR3 loop spans 12 amino acids. The germline CDR1 and CDR2 sequences are DFQATT and SNEGSKA (reference sequence). V gave up 1 base and J gave up 0 bases, with 4 bases separating them. The CDR3 here is CSARGHSYEQYF. The CDR3 bases are TGCAGTGCTAGAGGTCACTCCTACGAGCAGTACTTC.

The CDR3: CASSPNYGRGEQYF. Here the CDR3 DNA reads TGTGCCAGCAGTCCTAACTACGGGAGAGGGGAGCAGTACTTC. This chain uses TRBV2 with TRBJ2-7; tentatively, D is TRBD2 (6 bases). The length of the CDR3 is 14 residues. Per germline, CDR1 SNHLY and CDR2 FYNNEI. Deletions cut 5 bases from V and 7 bases from J, with 18 bases between.

The chain is built from TRBV2 and TRBJ1-6; possible D gene TRBD1, 6 bases. Germline V gives CDR1 SNHLY, CDR2 FYNNEI. This CDR3 has 13 amino acids. V lost 8 bases and J 7 bases, leaving 12 bases between the germline ends. CDR3 sequence reads: CASEQGRNSPLHF. The CDR3 DNA reads as TGTGCCAGCGAACAGGGTCGGAATTCACCCCTCCACTTT. The full variable domain, rest sourced from reference TRBV2 and TRBJ1-6, is EPEVTQTPSHQVTQMGQEVILRCVPISNHLYFYWYRQILGQKVEFLVSFYNNEISEKSEIFDDQFSVERPDGSNFTLKIRSTKLEDSAMYFCASEQGRNSPLHFGNGTRLTVT.

V and J are TRBV19 and TRBJ2-7; D not resolved. CDR1 and CDR2 from the germline V gene are LNHDA and SQIVND (reference sequence). V lost 7 bases and J lost 3, with 19 bases in between. The CDR3 has 15 amino acids. The CDR3 sequence is CASTPDISLNYEQYF. CDR3 nucleotide sequence: TGTGCCAGTACCCCCGACATAAGCTTGAACTACGAGCAGTACTTC.

This clonotype was detected a few times. This CDR3 reads CASSRPPGQEGKEKLFF. The CDR3 DNA reads TGTGCCAGCAGCCGCCCTCCCGGACAGGAGGGGAAGGAAAAACTGTTTTTT. The gene calls are TRBV7-9 and TRBJ1-4, with 7 nucleotides matching TRBD1. Germline V gene lookup returns CDR1 SEHNR and CDR2 FQNEAQ (reference sequence). The CDR3 sequence is 17 residues long. Germline trimming cut 5 bases from V and 8 bases from J; bases unmatched to any gene: 17.

The chain couples TRBV12-3 or TRBV12-4 to TRBJ2-5; 8 bases map to TRBD2. The CDR3 is 17 amino acids. V trimming: 3 bases; J trimming: 3 bases; junction bases outside the gene matches: 12. The chain's CDR3 is CASSFHRPGGQKETQYF. CDR3 nucleotide sequence: TGTGCCAGCAGTTTCCACCGCCCGGGAGGGCAAAAAGAGACCCAGTACTTC.

This clonotype showed up just a few times. The chain has TRBV20-1 and TRBJ1-2, with D maybe TRBD1 (6 bases). Trimming stripped 4 bases from V and 7 bases from J, with 10 bases between. Germline V CDR1 and CDR2: DFQATT, SNEGSKA (reference sequence). The CDR3 has 11 residues. For the CDR3, the DNA is TGCAGTGCTACAGGGGTCGCTGGCTACACCTTC. Translating it yields CSATGVAGYTF.

This clonotype was found many times. The chain is built from TRBV10-3 and TRBJ2-7; 8 nucleotides match TRBD2. J was trimmed by 2 bases and V by 11 bases; bases with no gene match: 5. CDR1 ENHRY and CDR2 SYGVKD come from the germline V gene. The CDR3 is 12 residues long. The CDR3 DNA reads as TGTGCCGCCCGGGGGGGTCCCTACGAGCAGTACTTC. Amino acid sequence: CAARGGPYEQYF.

The chain has TRBV5-1 and TRBJ1-2, with D hard to call. CDR1 is SGHRS and CDR2 is YFSETQ in the germline V gene. The V end was cut by 7 bases, the J end by 3 bases, with 10 bases between. The CDR3 consists of 12 residues. CDR3 nucleotide sequence: TGCGCCAGCGCAGGTTGGGACTATGGCTACACCTTC. This translates into CASAGWDYGYTF.

This clonotype showed up many times. J is TRBJ2-7 and V is TRBV2, with D possibly TRBD2 on 5 matching bases. Germline V CDR1 and CDR2: SNHLY, FYNNEI. This CDR3 has 13 amino acids. Trimming cost V 5 bases and J 2 bases, with 10 bases left between them. CDR3 sequence (DNA): TGTGCCAGCAGTTTCCCTAGCACCTACGAGCAGTACTTC. It specifies CASSFPSTYEQYF.

This clonotype has ten or more counts. The rearrangement links TRBV15 to TRBJ2-2; 11 nucleotides match TRBD2. Germline V gene sequence: CDR1 LNHNV, CDR2 YYDKDF (reference sequence). With 2 bases clipped from V and 5 bases from J, the junction kept 4 bases outside the gene matches. This CDR3 spans 16 amino acids. The CDR3 reads CATSRLAGGGTGELFF. The CDR3 DNA is TGTGCCACCAGCAGACTAGCGGGAGGAGGGACCGGGGAGCTGTTTTTT.

A note on this clonotype: Germline is not matched at one junction end, which may reflect a read error. The V gene is TRBV10-3, the J gene TRBJ2-5; 14 nucleotides align to TRBD2. CDR3 length: 18 residues. Looked up from germline, CDR1 is ENHRY and CDR2 is SYGVKD. The CDR3 nucleotides read TGTGCCAGCAGTTACCCGACTAGCGGGAGGGCCTGGGAAGAGACCCAGTACTTC. Protein sequence: CASSYPTSGRAWEETQYF.

The chain couples TRBV2 to TRBJ1-6, with D possibly being TRBD1 (6 bases). Trimming shortened V by 6 bases and J by 6 bases, and 15 bases separated the two germline ends. The CDR3 contains 15 residues. CDR1 SNHLY and CDR2 FYNNEI come from the germline V gene. The CDR3 nucleotides are TGTGCCAGCAGCCAAATGGGACACGCTAATTCACCCCTCCACTTT. Protein: CASSQMGHANSPLHF.

This chain links TRBV9 with TRBJ2-7; D gene ambiguous. With 5 bases removed from V and 6 bases from J, the gap between germline ends came to 12 bases. This CDR3 is built from 12 residues. Germline V gene lookup returns CDR1 SGDLS and CDR2 YYNGEE. The CDR3: CASSYPPSEQYF. For the CDR3, the DNA is TGTGCCAGCAGTTACCCTCCGTCCGAGCAGTACTTC.

V and J are TRBV20-1 and TRBJ2-7, with TRBD2 identical over 11 bases. The CDR3 sequence is 15 residues long. The V gene's germline CDR1 is DFQATT and CDR2 SNEGSKA (reference sequence). V lost 0 bases and J lost 6; bases outside the gene matches: 7. CDR3 in amino acids: CSARDQTSGKSEQYF. CDR3 DNA: TGCAGTGCTAGAGATCAGACTAGCGGGAAATCCGAGCAGTACTTC.

The DNA of the CDR3 is TGTGCCATCTGGATGGGGTTTGGCAGGTTCAATGAGCAGTTCTTC. Its translation is CAIWMGFGRFNEQFF. This chain connects TRBV10-3 to TRBJ2-1; no definite D call. In germline, CDR1 is ENHRY, CDR2 SYGVKD. CDR3 length: 15 residues. V lost 8 bases, J lost 6 bases, and 20 bases lay in between.

This sequence joins TRBV7-9 and TRBJ2-7; a possible D gene is TRBD1 (6 bases). CDR1 and CDR2 (germline): SEHNR, FQNEAQ (reference sequence). The CDR3 consists of 14 residues. The germline V and J ends were trimmed by 2 bases and 3 bases, with 11 bases remaining between them. In DNA, the CDR3 is TGTGCCAGCAGCTTAAAGCAGGGGTTCTACGAGCAGTACTTC. It codes for CASSLKQGFYEQYF.

The sample holds a few counts of this clonotype. V is TRBV5-1 and J is TRBJ2-2; D call uncertain. The CDR3 runs to 15 residues. Trimming removed 0 bases from V and 0 bases from J, with 6 bases in between. Germline loops: CDR1 SGHRS, CDR2 YFSETQ. CDR3 region: CASSLALTNTGELFF. The CDR3 nucleotides read TGCGCCAGCAGCTTGGCCCTGACGAACACCGGGGAGCTGTTTTTT.

This clonotype came up many times. This chain uses TRBV29-1 with TRBJ2-7; D might be TRBD1 or TRBD2, each matching 7 bases. Trimming stripped 5 bases from V and 0 bases from J, with 14 bases between. The CDR3 length is 14 residues. Germline V CDR1 and CDR2: SQVTM, ANQGSEA. The CDR3 sequence: CSVRQGGSSYEQYF. The CDR3 DNA follows: TGCAGCGTTCGACAGGGAGGGAGCTCCTACGAGCAGTACTTC.

This clonotype was picked up one time. Since a much larger clone is just one base distant, this may be a read error. The chain employs TRBV24-1 and TRBJ2-2; 10 positions match TRBD1. This CDR3 comprises 17 residues. Germline assignment: CDR1 KGHDR and CDR2 SFDVKD. The CDR3 loop is CATSDPSGTGETEELFF. The CDR3, as DNA: TGTGCCACCAGTGATCCCTCCGGGACAGGGGAGACCGAGGAGCTGTTTTTT.

There are a few counts of this clonotype. V gene TRBV7-7 combines with J gene TRBJ1-5; D may be TRBD1 (6 bases). CDR3 length: 16 residues. Trimming stripped 6 bases from V and 2 bases from J, with 17 bases between. CDR1 and CDR2 from the germline V gene are SSHAT and FNYEAQ (reference sequence). CDR3 loop: CASSPEGVGGNQPQHF. DNA of the CDR3: TGTGCCAGCAGTCCAGAGGGGGTGGGCGGCAATCAGCCCCAGCATTTT.

This clonotype was counted a few times. The chain joins TRBV24-1 to TRBJ2-2, with 7 nucleotides matching TRBD1. The germline CDR1 and CDR2 sequences are KGHDR and SFDVKD. The CDR3 is 16 amino acids. The V and J ends lost 3 bases and 4 bases, in that order; junction bases with no gene match: 7. The CDR3 is CATSDPRQGATGELFF. In nucleotides, the CDR3 is TGTGCCACCAGTGATCCACGACAGGGAGCCACCGGGGAGCTGTTTTTT.